A selection of T cell receptor beta chains follows, all from one sample in a study of T cells in localized non-small cell lung cancer. The table came from immunoSEQ multiplex PCR; TCRdb's copy has only in-frame clones and leaves some out. The data hold around 35,000 clones, with around nine tenths observed a single time. The specimen was peripheral blood, collected before any cancer treatment. The receptors here all came from a woman aged 35 to 70 with stage I lung adenocarcinoma. The CDR3 runs from the conserved cysteine through the conserved F or W. A D gene is named only where the DNA matches it firmly. The size field is filled for only some rows; it gives once, few, many or a size class.

j_gene | abundance | d_gene | v_gene | CDR3aa | CDR3nt
TRBJ2-7 | . | . | TRBV7-2 | CASSLGSRGTFYEQYF | TGTGCCAGCAGCTTAGGGAGCAGGGGAACATTCTACGAGCAGTACTTC
TRBJ1-1 | . | TRBD1 | TRBV11-2 | CASSSTRQGAGSFF | TGTGCCAGCAGCTCAACTAGGCAGGGGGCGGGATCTTTCTTT
TRBJ2-1 | . | . | TRBV27 | CASSRGRGYNEQFF | TGTGCCAGCAGTCGCGGACGGGGATACAATGAGCAGTTCTTC
TRBJ2-5 | . | TRBD1 | TRBV5-1 | CASSPGTGLETQYF | TGCGCCAGCAGCCCCGGGACAGGTCTCGAGACCCAGTACTTC
TRBJ1-4 | . | . | TRBV9 | CASSPDWAGNLFF | TGTGCCAGCAGCCCTGATTGGGCAGGGAATCTGTTTTTT
TRBJ1-2 | . | . | TRBV7-2 | CASSSNSWGSGGGYTF | TGTGCCAGCAGCTCTAACTCATGGGGGAGTGGCGGCGGCTACACCTTC
TRBJ1-3 | . | TRBD1 | TRBV4-2 | CASSQLDRGTGNTIYF | TGTGCCAGCAGCCAATTAGACAGGGGGACTGGAAACACCATATATTTT
TRBJ2-3 | . | . | TRBV7-8 | CASSHGLPLWQGSTDTQYF | TGTGCCAGCAGCCACGGACTACCCCTATGGCAGGGGAGCACAGATACGCAGTATTTT
TRBJ1-5 | . | . | TRBV25-1 | CASSGRGTNSNQPQHF | TGTGCCAGCAGTGGTCGCGGGACCAATAGCAATCAGCCCCAGCATTTT
TRBJ2-1 | few | . | TRBV11-3 | CASSADIRYNEQFF | TGTGCCAGCAGCGCCGATATAAGGTACAATGAGCAGTTCTTC
TRBJ1-1 | few | . | TRBV6-5 | CASSWIKNTEAFF | TGTGCCAGCAGTTGGATCAAGAACACTGAAGCTTTCTTT
TRBJ2-7 | . | . | TRBV10-3 | CAISGGPGTIYEQYF | TGTGCCATCAGCGGGGGCCCCGGGACAATCTACGAGCAGTACTTC
TRBJ2-1 | . | . | TRBV5-6 | CASTKRAASNEQFF | TGTGCCAGCACGAAGCGGGCCGCAAGCAATGAGCAGTTCTTC
TRBJ1-6 | . | . | TRBV20-1 | CSARGLEPLHF | TGCAGTGCTAGAGGTTTAGAGCCCCTCCACTTT
TRBJ2-7 | . | . | TRBV28 | CASSLAKAPGGEQYF | TGTGCCAGCAGTTTAGCAAAGGCGCCGGGCGGCGAGCAGTACTTC
TRBJ2-7 | . | TRBD2 | TRBV6-5 | CASSWSGGTSGYEQYF | TGTGCCAGCAGTTGGTCCGGTGGGACTAGCGGCTACGAGCAGTACTTC
TRBJ1-3 | . | . | TRBV29-1 | CSVEDLQGQSSGNTIYF | TGCAGCGTTGAAGATCTTCAGGGACAAAGCTCTGGAAACACCATATATTTT
TRBJ1-5 | . | . | TRBV28 | CASSFRVDQPQHF | TGTGCCAGCAGTTTTCGGGTGGATCAGCCCCAGCATTTT
TRBJ1-4 | . | . | TRBV18 | CASSPGAGSAEKLFF | TGTGCCAGCTCACCAGGGGCAGGGTCAGCTGAAAAACTGTTTTTT
TRBJ2-3 | . | . | TRBV29-1 | CSADGGTFAFSTDTQYF | TGCAGCGCTGATGGCGGGACATTCGCATTTAGCACAGATACGCAGTATTTT
TRBJ1-1 | . | . | TRBV2 | CASRKGRTEAFF | TGTGCCAGCAGAAAAGGGCGCACTGAAGCTTTCTTT
TRBJ2-1 | . | . | TRBV9 | CASSPTGLGNEQFF | TGTGCCAGCAGCCCGACAGGCTTAGGCAATGAGCAGTTCTTC
TRBJ1-2 | . | . | TRBV4-1 | CASSQALQGNYGYTF | TGCGCCAGCAGCCAAGCTCTTCAGGGGAACTATGGCTACACCTTC
TRBJ1-1 | . | . | TRBV6-1 | CASSEREGGRAEAFF | TGTGCCAGCAGTGAACGCGAGGGAGGAAGGGCTGAAGCTTTCTTT
TRBJ2-2 | . | . | TRBV27 | CASSYVAGELFF | TGTGCCAGCAGCTATGTAGCCGGGGAGCTGTTTTTT
TRBJ1-1 | few | . | TRBV6-4 | CASSEEASTEAFF | TGTGCCAGCAGTGAGGAGGCGAGCACTGAAGCTTTCTTT
TRBJ2-3 | . | . | TRBV4-1 | CASSQVGRGPSSDTQYF | TGCGCCAGCAGCCAAGTGGGTCGGGGGCCCTCCTCAGATACGCAGTATTTT
TRBJ2-5 | . | . | TRBV2 | CASRGGGVQETQYF | TGTGCCAGCAGGGGGGGTGGGGTCCAAGAGACCCAGTACTTC
TRBJ1-1 | . | TRBD1 | TRBV18 | CASSPRTGFRAEAFF | TGTGCCAGCTCACCCAGGACAGGTTTTAGGGCTGAAGCTTTCTTT
TRBJ2-1 | . | TRBD2 | TRBV11-2 | CASSHEIGGGDEQFF | TGTGCCAGCAGCCATGAGATAGGCGGGGGTGATGAGCAGTTCTTC
TRBJ2-5 | once | . | TRBV12-5 | CASGRTIWAHF | TGTGCTAGTGGTCGTACTATATGGGCTCACTTC
TRBJ1-2 | . | . | TRBV6-5 | CASSSVGVDGYTF | TGTGCCAGCAGTTCCGTAGGGGTGGATGGCTACACCTTC
TRBJ1-2 | . | . | TRBV27 | CASSLIGGGNYGYTF | TGTGCCAGCAGTTTAATAGGGGGAGGTAACTATGGCTACACCTTC
TRBJ2-5 | . | TRBD1 | TRBV27 | CASSLRGQGRGNPETQYF | TGTGCCAGCAGTTTACGGGGACAGGGGAGGGGAAATCCAGAGACCCAGTACTTC
TRBJ2-5 | few | . | TRBV2 | CASTGGETQYF | TGTGCCAGCACGGGTGGGGAGACCCAGTACTTC